A selection of T cell receptor beta chains follows, all from one sample in a study of T cells expressing NK-cell markers. TCRdb re-called the 5' RACE reads and gives one entry per CDR3 protein, without DNA. The sample has around 380,000 distinct CDR3 sequences. Sequencing was done on a sample of blood T cells: a sorted CD56 or NKG2C T cell subset, CD4+ or CD8+ T cells, or bulk PBMC T cells (not recorded which). These receptors were taken from a woman between 50 and 59 years old in good health. Both conserved end residues are part of each CDR3.

V gene	J gene	CDR3 protein
TRBV7-3	TRBJ2-1	CASSSAGGVNEQFF
TRBV5-1	TRBJ2-2	CASSLAVSSNTGELFF
TRBV27	TRBJ2-7	CASSFSLAGGLYEQYF
TRBV6-5	TRBJ2-3	CASRGRSTDTQYF
TRBV19	TRBJ1-1	CASSMLGGLTEAFF
TRBV15	TRBJ2-1	CATSRGGTGQNNEQFF
TRBV27	TRBJ1-1	CASTAGGTEAFF
TRBV29-1	TRBJ1-6	CSARERVNSPLHF
TRBV5-1	TRBJ1-4	CASSLGQAHSNEKLFF
TRBV11-2	TRBJ2-5	CASSFPLRDRGQETQYF
TRBV6-5	TRBJ2-2	CASSRTGGTNTGELFF
TRBV6-2/TRBV6-3	TRBJ2-7	CASRPRDRGLGSGEQYF
TRBV20-1	TRBJ2-5	CSAIRDRGILETQYF
TRBV12-5	TRBJ1-1	CASGPGALNTEAFF
TRBV6-5	TRBJ1-2	CASSYGGSGGYGYTF
TRBV5-1	TRBJ2-3	CASSLPTSGRTDTQYF
TRBV6-5	TRBJ2-2	CASSYSRSNTGELFF
TRBV12-3/TRBV12-4	TRBJ2-7	CASSLELAGAPYEQYF
TRBV2	TRBJ2-1	CASSRTSGRAEQFF
TRBV27	TRBJ1-1	CASSFEGKAFF
TRBV15	TRBJ2-1	CATSRELRSNEQFF
TRBV15	TRBJ2-2	CATSGDTHTGELFF
TRBV4-1	TRBJ1-1	CASSQELGIAFF
TRBV12-3/TRBV12-4	TRBJ2-1	CASSSLTGDYNEQFF
TRBV9	TRBJ2-1	CASSAQGADNEQFF
TRBV12-3/TRBV12-4	TRBJ1-4	CASSLRQGAVEKLFF
TRBV7-9	TRBJ2-1	CASSPGRARDEQFF
TRBV7-8	TRBJ2-1	CASSLQGNNEQFF
TRBV11-2	TRBJ1-4	CASSLTQAINEKLFF
TRBV18	TRBJ2-1	CASSSLAGFNEQFF
TRBV5-1	TRBJ1-4	CASSLEPTGGNEKLFF
TRBV12-3/TRBV12-4	TRBJ2-2	CASSISVLSGELFF
TRBV12-3/TRBV12-4	TRBJ2-3	CASSSPSSGIVGTDTQYF
TRBV4-1	TRBJ2-5	CASSQEGNRARRVETQYF
TRBV5-1	TRBJ1-1	CASSLTRDRGNTEAFF
TRBV20-1	TRBJ2-7	CSARVGYEQYF
TRBV11-3	TRBJ1-2	CASSLEGYHGYTF
TRBV9	TRBJ2-1	CASSVGQGGGYHQFF
TRBV29-1	TRBJ2-3	CSGRPSGAWADTQYF
TRBV29-1	TRBJ2-7	CSVEDPGTRYEQYF
TRBV6-6	TRBJ2-7	CASSPRETYEQYF
TRBV5-6	TRBJ1-5	CASSSYILQGATQPQHF
TRBV11-2	TRBJ2-2	CASSNNAGTGRTGELFF
TRBV7-8	TRBJ2-7	CASSLGASAAYEQYF
TRBV3-1	TRBJ2-7	CASSQAPGAYEQYF
TRBV20-1	TRBJ2-2	CSARDRPSTGELFF
TRBV12-3/TRBV12-4	TRBJ2-5	CASNRDRGTETQYF
TRBV7-8	TRBJ2-1	CASSTRTVSPTNEQFF
TRBV4-1	TRBJ2-4	CASSLLPGLGAKNIQYF
TRBV15	TRBJ2-1	CATSRVRGTSYNEQFF
TRBV5-1	TRBJ2-7	CASSQGTAASSYEQYF
TRBV5-6	TRBJ2-2	CASSLKLAGGTGELFF
TRBV6-6	TRBJ1-1	CASIGGMNTEAFF
TRBV30	TRBJ1-1	CAWRNGVNTEAFF
TRBV12-3/TRBV12-4	TRBJ2-3	CASSPETTRTDTQYF
TRBV3-1	TRBJ2-2	CASSQEVGQGMPGELFF